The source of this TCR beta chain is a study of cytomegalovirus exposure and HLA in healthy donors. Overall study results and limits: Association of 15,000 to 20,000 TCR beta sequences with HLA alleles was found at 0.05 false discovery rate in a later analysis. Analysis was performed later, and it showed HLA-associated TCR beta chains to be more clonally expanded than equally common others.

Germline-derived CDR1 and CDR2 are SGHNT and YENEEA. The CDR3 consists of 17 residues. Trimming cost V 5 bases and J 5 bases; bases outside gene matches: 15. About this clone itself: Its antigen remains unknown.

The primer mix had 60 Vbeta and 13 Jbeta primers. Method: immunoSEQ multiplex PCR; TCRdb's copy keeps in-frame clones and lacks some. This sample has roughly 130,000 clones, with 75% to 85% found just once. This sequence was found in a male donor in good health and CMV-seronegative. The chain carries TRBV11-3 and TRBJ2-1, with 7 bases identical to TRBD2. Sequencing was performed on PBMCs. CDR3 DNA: TGTGCCAGCAGCCCCGGGACTAACCGGCTCCTCGACAATGAGCAGTTCTTC. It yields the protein CASSPGTNRLLDNEQFF.